This T cell receptor (beta chain) was found in a study of T cell responses to AZD1222 COVID-19 vaccine (dated by TCRdb to the early 2020s). Background on the whole study: AZD1222 recipients with second doses at about 4 weeks or about 12 weeks were pooled, because spike-specific TCR depth and breadth did not differ between schedules. A total of 230 to 250 trial participants underwent TCR sequencing, of whom about 210 had received two doses of AZD1222 and 26 had received two doses of the MenACWY control vaccine. Trial participants were enrolled by age into 18-55, 56-69 and 70-plus year subgroups, with roughly 150, 30 and 60 TCR-sequenced participants respectively.

CDR1 and CDR2 (GTSNPN, SVGIG) derive from the germline V gene (reference sequence). For this chain, trimming is 3 bases at the V end and 4 bases at the J end, and the number of junction bases without a gene match is 9. From the cysteine through the phenylalanine, the CDR3 covers 15 amino acids. The entry retains the CDR3 DNA only, 45 bases that are in frame from base 1. The CDR3 regions of human TCRbeta chains were analyzed by immunosequencing. The authors processed their data as follows. Repertoire TCRs were checked for matches against a reference library of SARS-CoV-2-specific TCRs that had been generated using the MIRA antigen-specificity platform. Breadth meant the fraction of unique TCRs that were SARS-CoV-2-associated, whereas depth meant the fraction of total T cells that were SARS-CoV-2-associated. Using the MIRA data, each spike-specific TCR was assigned both to the spike region to which the TCR was reactive and to a CD4 or CD8 class. Log10-transformed breadth and depth values were compared by one-way ANOVA with Sidak's multiple comparisons tests. Here the immuneACCESS table is served through TCRdb, limited to in-frame sequences with V and J called. Missing clones are a known gap in these copies; in checked studies unresolved V genes cover under half, and the rest lacks a known reason. D and trimming come from the DNA, and the V and J calls and clone size come from that table. Within this sample are about 180,000 clones, with 85% to 90% of them counted one time only. The top ten hold approximately 7.7% of the sample.

The time point tag for this specimen amounts to: baseline before first vaccination. The vaccinee samples were drawn from two UK trials, COV001 and COV002, one of which was a single-blind randomized controlled phase 2/3 trial testing AZD1222 (ChAdOx1 nCoV-19) in healthy adults. For TCRbeta chain sequencing, PBMC samples from trial participants were taken at day 0 and at day 28 after the second dose. Remarks on this clone: It lacks a known antigen. Nothing much larger sits one base from this clone, and base qualities are not available.

Broader findings and caveats from the paper: Conclusions about previously exposed vaccinees were limited because only 6 or 7 AZD1222 recipients were SARS-CoV-2 seropositive at baseline. Because no day 14 peak-response samples were available, the repertoires could be characterized only after the peak T cell response. Reportedly, close to half of the unique spike-specific TCRs recognized epitopes lying outside the regions that are mutated in the B.1.351 and B.1.1.7 variants. After two AZD1222 doses, both the breadth and the depth of spike-specific TCRs were significantly higher than at day 0 and than in MenACWY recipients. The vaccine-associated CD4 TCRs covered the entire spike protein, and the dominant responses fell in regions 160-218 and 743-854. The 56-69-year group was small, and its depth increase did not reach significance, likely because of low power. Participants were mostly white British and included more females than males, and it was suggested by the authors that clonal diversity may have been underestimated.

This chain joins TRBV30 to TRBJ1-5; 7 central nucleotides agree with TRBD1. The specimen comprised peripheral blood, sampled on day 0 of AZD1222 vaccination. This TCR came from an adult in good health. CDR3 region: CAWRRLGTANQPQHF. The sequence in DNA is TGTGCCTGGAGGAGGTTAGGGACAGCGAATCAGCCCCAGCATTTT. Extended through the reference TRBV30 and TRBJ1-5 proteins, this CDR3 yields the full variable domain: SQTIHQWPATLVQPVGSPLSLECTVEGTSNPNLYWYRQAAGRGLQLLFYSVGIGQISSEVPQNLSASRPQDRQFILSSKKLLLSDSGFYLCAWRRLGTANQPQHFGDGTRLSIL.